The clone carrying this T cell receptor beta chain was recorded only once. Only in-frame clones appear in the TCRdb table, and some are missing; sequencing was by immunoSEQ multiplex PCR. The profile shows some 300,000 clones, over 80% of them singletons. The source of the sample is a study of blood T cell repertoires in COVID-19. The germline CDR1 and CDR2 sequences are SGDLS and YYNGEE. This CDR3 is 16 amino acids long. The V end lost 1 base, the J end lost 0 bases, and 13 bases lay between the germline ends. Enrollment of patients from Seattle took place during active infection, with longitudinal follow-up.

This TCR was sampled from a woman aged 45-59 years with COVID-19, enrolled during active disease. The rearrangement joins TRBV9 to TRBJ1-1, with D unresolved. The sequencing input was peripheral blood. CDR3 sequence (DNA): TGTGCCAGCAGCGTAAGACCGGCGGTCCTGAACACTGAAGCTTTCTTT. Translation: CASSVRPAVLNTEAFF.